This TCR beta chain was identified during a study of shared clonotypes between healthy human individuals. The CDR3 totals 15 residues. V lost 0 bases, J lost 5 bases, and 13 bases lay in between. Germline V gives CDR1 MNHNY, CDR2 SVGAGI (reference sequence). Assay used: immunoSEQ multiplex PCR; TCRdb lists only in-frame clones, some missing. The table has millions of clones, more than 90% seen once. The rearrangement links TRBV6-6 to TRBJ2-5; perhaps TRBD1 as D (6 bases). The material sequenced was naive CD4+ T cells sorted from blood. The subset is: CD45RA+ positively selected. The sequence came from a man younger than 35 in good health. CDR3 amino acids: CASSYSKQGVETQYF. DNA of the CDR3: TGTGCCAGCAGTTACTCGAAACAGGGTGTGGAGACCCAGTACTTC.